The 27 T cell receptor beta chains listed next were all sequenced from one sample in a study of blood T cell repertoires in COVID-19. Profiling relied on immunoSEQ multiplex PCR, and the TCRdb table lists in-frame clones only, not all of them. The sample records 250,000 to 300,000 clones, less than 85% being singletons. The sequenced sample consisted of peripheral blood. The source is a woman under 30 with acute or convalescent COVID-19.

The chain has TRBV30 and TRBJ1-4; 10 bases align to TRBD1. The CDR3 consists of 15 residues. After removal of 1 base from V and 5 bases from J, the junction contained 4 bases not matched to a gene. Germline loops: CDR1 GTSNPN, CDR2 SVGIG (reference sequence). The CDR3 is CAWSALGQGNEKLFF. As DNA, the CDR3 is TGTGCCTGGAGTGCATTGGGACAGGGGAATGAAAAACTGTTTTTT.

This sequence joins TRBV6-5 and TRBJ1-4, with 7 positions matching TRBD1. Germline-derived CDR1 and CDR2 are MNHEY and SVGAGI. The CDR3 consists of 15 residues. Unmatched junction bases numbered 8, after V lost 5 bases and J lost 5 bases. The CDR3 sequence is CASSTGTEPNEKLFF. For the CDR3, the DNA is TGTGCCAGCAGTACCGGGACAGAGCCAAATGAAAAACTGTTTTTT.

This rearrangement joins TRBV28 to TRBJ1-1; maybe TRBD1 (6 bases). Germline-derived CDR1 and CDR2 are MDHEN and SYDVKM. V dropped 6 bases and J dropped 8 bases, with 16 bases sitting between them. The CDR3 has 13 amino acids. The CDR3 bases are TGTGCCAGCAGGGCAGACAGGCAAGGGGAAGCTTTCTTT. Protein: CASRADRQGEAFF.

Remarks on this clone: The identical CDR3 is also encoded by other nucleotide sequences in the sample. The V call is TRBV5-1, the J call TRBJ1-2; the D gene is possibly TRBD1 (5 bases). The CDR3 has 14 residues. Trimming pared 1 base from V and 1 base from J, leaving 8 bases between. Germline assignment: CDR1 SGHRS and CDR2 YFSETQ. The CDR3 bases are TGCGCCAGCAGCTTGACGGGGGGTAACTATGGCTACACCTTC. Protein product: CASSLTGGNYGYTF.

The chain combines TRBV11-1 with TRBJ1-2; 7 bases are a match to TRBD1. J lost 8 bases, V lost 5 bases, and 8 bases had no gene match. Germline CDR1 SGHAT, CDR2 FQDESV (reference sequence). The CDR3 has 13 residues. CDR3 bases: TGTGCCAGCAGCCGACAGGGTTCCGAGGGCTACACCTTC. Translation: CASSRQGSEGYTF.

This chain joins TRBV7-2 and TRBJ2-7; the match to TRBD1 covers 10 bases. CDR3 size: 16 residues. The ends lost 5 bases at V and 2 bases at J; junction bases unmatched: 9. Germline lookup yields CDR1 SGHTA and CDR2 FQGNSA. CDR3 protein: CASSLNRDRGTYEQYF. CDR3 nucleotide sequence: TGTGCCAGCAGCCTAAACCGGGACAGGGGAACCTACGAGCAGTACTTC.

This chain joins TRBV6-2 or TRBV6-3 and TRBJ2-7; D remains unclear. The V gene's germline CDR1 is MNHEY and CDR2 SVGEGT. CDR3 length equals 11 residues. V gave up 2 bases and J gave up 6 bases, with 5 bases separating them. The CDR3 spells CASSYEAEQYF. Here the CDR3 DNA reads TGTGCCAGCAGTTACGAGGCCGAGCAGTACTTC.

The chain links TRBV18 to TRBJ1-1; D not resolved. Germline V CDR1 and CDR2: KGHSH, LQKENI. V was trimmed by 5 bases and J by 4 bases, leaving 20 bases between them. The CDR3 has 16 amino acids. This CDR3 is CASSAAAKGAGTEAFF. The CDR3 bases are TGTGCCAGCTCAGCAGCTGCTAAGGGAGCGGGCACTGAAGCTTTCTTT. Supplemented by reference TRBV18 and TRBJ1-1, the full variable domain reads NAGVMQNPRHLVRRRGQEARLRCSPMKGHSHVYWYRQLPEEGLKFMVYLQKENIIDESGMPKERFSAEFPKEGPSILRIQQVVRGDSAAYFCASSAAAKGAGTEAFFGQGTRLTVV.

The chain couples TRBV4-1 to TRBJ2-1, with 10 bases identical to TRBD2. Germline CDR1 MGHRA, CDR2 YSYEKL. J was trimmed by 7 bases and V by 0 bases; bases with no gene match: 6. CDR3 length: 16 residues. The CDR3, as DNA: TGCGCCAGCAGCCAAGATGGGGGACTAGCGACGAATGAGCAGTTCTTC. It specifies CASSQDGGLATNEQFF.

The chain has TRBV27 and TRBJ2-1, with 7 bases identical to TRBD2. The CDR3 runs 16 residues. Per germline, CDR1 MNHEY and CDR2 SMNVEV (reference sequence). J gave up 10 bases and V 3 bases, and 15 bases lay outside the gene matches. The CDR3 sequence: CASSLGGLGPTGEQFF. CDR3 in DNA: TGTGCCAGCAGTTTGGGCGGACTAGGGCCAACGGGAGAGCAGTTCTTC.

This chain links TRBV4-3 with TRBJ2-3, with a tentative D call TRBD1 (5 bases). Trimming stripped 1 base from V and 2 bases from J, with 13 bases between. This CDR3 has 16 residues. Germline V gene lookup returns CDR1 LGHNA and CDR2 YSLEER. The CDR3 sequence: CASSQVWQGITDTQYF. The CDR3 DNA reads as TGCGCCAGCAGCCAAGTTTGGCAGGGTATCACAGATACGCAGTATTTT.

This clone was seen a few times. The chain joins TRBV3-1 (or the pseudogene TRBV3-2) to TRBJ1-6; TRBD1 might be the D (6 bases). V was pared by 4 bases and J by 5 bases, with 9 bases between. In germline, CDR1 is LGHDT, CDR2 YNNKEL (reference sequence). The CDR3 is made up of 14 amino acids. In nucleotides, the CDR3 is TGTGCCAGCAGCCTTGGACAGAATAATTCACCCCTCCACTTT. Its protein is CASSLGQNNSPLHF.

This chain connects TRBV11-2 to TRBJ2-7, with D uncertain. Germline CDR1 and CDR2: SGHAT and FQNNGV. The CDR3 extends over 12 amino acids. The germline V and J ends were trimmed by 4 bases and 4 bases, with 8 bases remaining between them. CDR3 sequence reads: CASSSSLYEQYF. Here the CDR3 DNA reads TGTGCCAGCAGCTCGTCTTTGTACGAGCAGTACTTC. The variable domain in full, with the rest retrieved from reference TRBV11-2 and TRBJ2-7, is EAGVAQSPRYKIIEKRQSVAFWCNPISGHATLYWYQQILGQGPKLLIQFQNNGVVDDSQLPKDRFSAERLKGVDSTLKIQPAKLEDSAVYLCASSSSLYEQYFGPGTRLTVT.

This clone came up many times. The V and J genes are TRBV5-1 and TRBJ2-7; 9 bases are shared with TRBD1. Germline V gene lookup returns CDR1 SGHRS and CDR2 YFSETQ. CDR3 length: 14 amino acids. The V and J ends lost 4 bases and 2 bases, in that order; junction bases with no gene match: 4. DNA of the CDR3: TGCGCCAGCAGCGTTGGACAGGGGACCTACGAGCAGTACTTC. Amino acids: CASSVGQGTYEQYF.

This chain joins TRBV5-1 and TRBJ1-6; 8 nucleotides match TRBD1. Looked up from germline, CDR1 is SGHRS and CDR2 is YFSETQ. This CDR3 has 15 amino acids. V lost 4 bases and J lost 7; bases outside the gene matches: 7. The CDR3 nucleotides are TGCGCCAGCAGCCTCCAGCGGGACAGGAATTCACCCCTCCACTTT. Protein: CASSLQRDRNSPLHF.

The gene calls are TRBV28 and TRBJ1-5; D not resolved. Germline V lookup: CDR1 MDHEN, CDR2 SYDVKM. The CDR3 runs 15 residues. V lost 4 bases to trimming and J lost 0 bases, with 10 bases between them. The CDR3 bases are TGTGCCAGCAGTTCCGGGATCTATAGCAATCAGCCCCAGCATTTT. Amino acid sequence: CASSSGIYSNQPQHF. The variable domain in full, with the rest retrieved from reference TRBV28 and TRBJ1-5, is DVKVTQSSRYLVKRTGEKVFLECVQDMDHENMFWYRQDPGLGLRLIYFSYDVKMKEKGDIPEGYSVSREKKERFSLILESASTNQTSMYLCASSSGIYSNQPQHFGDGTRLSIL.

V is TRBV7-9 and J is TRBJ2-1; D is perhaps TRBD2 (5 bases). Per germline, CDR1 SEHNR and CDR2 FQNEAQ (reference sequence). Trimming cost V 5 bases and J 5 bases, with 16 bases left between them. CDR3 length equals 15 residues. CDR3 sequence: CASSPGWEPNNEQFF. The CDR3 bases are TGTGCCAGCAGCCCGGGGTGGGAGCCCAACAATGAGCAGTTCTTC.

The gene calls are TRBV3-1 (or the pseudogene TRBV3-2) and TRBJ1-2; D gene ambiguous. V dropped 4 bases and J dropped 4 bases, with 13 bases sitting between them. Germline V gene data show CDR1 as LGHDT and CDR2 as YNNKEL (reference sequence). This CDR3 region has 14 residues. The CDR3 loop reads CASSPQRGTYGYTF. The CDR3 nucleotides read TGTGCCAGCAGCCCACAACGGGGAACCTATGGCTACACCTTC.

CDR3 bases: TGTGCCAGTAGTTCTGACAGGAGGAACACTGAAGCTTTCTTT. Residues: CASSSDRRNTEAFF. The chain recombines TRBV19 with TRBJ1-1, with TRBD1 as a possible D gene (6 bases). V dropped 5 bases and J dropped 1 base, with 11 bases sitting between them. The germline V gene has CDR1 LNHDA and CDR2 SQIVND (reference sequence). The CDR3 consists of 14 residues.

This clone was detected a few times. The J gene is TRBJ1-1, the V gene TRBV3-1 (or the pseudogene TRBV3-2); D not resolved. The length of the CDR3 is 14 residues. In germline, CDR1 is LGHDT, CDR2 YNNKEL (reference sequence). The ends were cut back, 1 base at V and 1 base at J, with 7 bases in the middle. CDR3 DNA sequence: TGTGCCAGCAGCCAAGTCTTAGCGAACACTGAAGCTTTCTTT. It yields the protein CASSQVLANTEAFF.

This clone appeared a few times. This rearrangement joins TRBV7-9 to TRBJ2-2; D is unclear. The CDR3 loop spans 13 amino acids. The germline V gene encodes CDR1 SEHNR and CDR2 FQNEAQ (reference sequence). V lost 5 bases to trimming and J lost 4 bases, with 8 bases between them. The CDR3 sequence: CASSHPVTGELFF. The CDR3 nucleotides read TGTGCCAGCAGCCACCCGGTCACCGGGGAGCTGTTTTTT. Filled out from reference TRBV7-9 and TRBJ2-2, the complete variable domain reads DTGVSQNPRHKITKRGQNVTFRCDPISEHNRLYWYRQTLGQGPEFLTYFQNEAQLEKSRLLSDRFSAERPKGSFSTLEIQRTEQGDSAMYLCASSHPVTGELFFGEGSRLTVL.

The chain links TRBV29-1 to TRBJ1-4; D is perhaps TRBD1 (5 bases). CDR1 is SQVTM, CDR2 ANQGSEA, per germline. The V and J ends lost 7 bases and 5 bases respectively, with 11 bases between them. This CDR3 spans 12 amino acids. The CDR3 region is CSAGQGNEKLFF. CDR3 DNA: TGCAGCGCCGGGCAGGGAAATGAAAAACTGTTTTTT.

The V gene is TRBV19, the J gene TRBJ1-2; 8 bases are a match to TRBD1. The CDR3 is 15 residues long. CDR1 is LNHDA and CDR2 is SQIVND in the germline V gene (reference sequence). V lost 2 bases and J lost 6; bases outside the gene matches: 8. The CDR3: CASSILAGTGHGYTF. CDR3 sequence (DNA): TGTGCCAGTAGTATACTGGCCGGGACAGGCCATGGCTACACCTTC.

V usage is TRBV27 and J usage is TRBJ2-3, with D hard to call. With 2 bases removed from V and 2 bases from J, the gap between germline ends came to 11 bases. Germline loops: CDR1 MNHEY, CDR2 SMNVEV (reference sequence). The CDR3 spans 15 residues. The CDR3 reads CASSLTVPFTDTQYF. CDR3 DNA sequence: TGTGCCAGCAGTTTAACAGTGCCTTTCACAGATACGCAGTATTTT.

The rearrangement joins TRBV5-1 to TRBJ1-1; 10 bases are shared with TRBD1. There are 14 residues in the CDR3. Germline V gives CDR1 SGHRS, CDR2 YFSETQ. V lost 4 bases to trimming and J lost 1 base; unmatched junction nucleotides: 1. The CDR3 bases are TGCGCCAGCAGCGGACAGGGGGGGAACACTGAAGCTTTCTTT. It yields the protein CASSGQGGNTEAFF.

The chain employs TRBV28 and TRBJ2-7; TRBD1 matches 7 bases. The CDR3 length is 14 residues. Per the germline V gene, CDR1 is MDHEN and CDR2 is SYDVKM. Germline trimming cut 5 bases from V and 1 base from J; bases unmatched to any gene: 5. CDR3 sequence (DNA): TGTGCCAGCAGTCTCGACAGGGTATCCTACGAGCAGTACTTC. Protein product: CASSLDRVSYEQYF.

This clone was counted many times. V is TRBV19 and J is TRBJ2-1, with D tentatively TRBD2 (6 bases). CDR3 length: 17 amino acids. CDR1 is LNHDA, CDR2 SQIVND, per germline (reference sequence). Trimming stripped 1 base from V and 0 bases from J, with 13 bases between. CDR3 sequence reads: CASSIALTGSSYNEQFF. The CDR3 coding sequence is TGTGCCAGTAGTATAGCGTTGACCGGGAGCTCCTACAATGAGCAGTTCTTC.